The 30 T cell receptor beta chains in this list originate from one sample, sequenced in a study of CD8 T cells in ankylosing spondylitis. No antigen is known for these receptors. TCRdb processed the 5' RACE reads anew with MiXCR; each CDR3 protein has one entry. The table lists some 840,000 distinct CDR3 sequences, about 12% of them singletons. Study-wide results and limits: One TCR beta motif, made up of roughly 8 highly homologous variants, appeared characteristic of ankylosing spondylitis blood.

The sequenced sample consisted of blood, either unsorted or a sorted T cell fraction (not recorded which). All receptors come from a male donor with ankylosing spondylitis.

This chain's CDR3 is CSAKTSGDTEAFF. DNA of the CDR3: TGCAGTGCCAAGACCTCCGGGGACACTGAAGCTTTCTTT. The genes are TRBV20-1 and TRBJ1-1; no clear D gene. CDR1 DFQATT and CDR2 SNEGSKA come from the germline V gene (reference sequence). CDR3 size: 13 residues. Trimming pared 6 bases from V and 3 bases from J, leaving 14 bases between.

The V call is TRBV7-2, the J call TRBJ1-2, with D maybe TRBD1 (5 bases). The germline V and J ends were trimmed by 1 base and 6 bases, with 18 bases remaining between them. This CDR3 contains 16 residues. Looked up from germline, CDR1 is SGHTA and CDR2 is FQGNSA. CDR3 sequence: CASSLVGAVYGDGYTF. The CDR3 region has the DNA TGTGCCAGCAGCTTAGTAGGGGCGGTCTACGGCGATGGCTACACCTTC.

This clonotype was counted only a few times. The CDR3 nucleotides read TGTGCCAGCAGACAATGGGACAGGGTCAATTCACCCCTCCACTTT. It translates to CASRQWDRVNSPLHF. The chain is built from TRBV2 and TRBJ1-6; 9 nucleotides agree with TRBD1. CDR1 and CDR2 (germline): SNHLY, FYNNEI. This CDR3 is built from 15 residues. J gave up 7 bases and V 6 bases, and 7 bases lay outside the gene matches.

As regards this clonotype: The final CDR3 position lacks the conserved phenylalanine or tryptophan, pointing to a likely read error. The DNA is left out, because the CDR3 cannot be placed on it with certainty; the CDR3 is given as TCRdb lists it. The chain carries TRBV23-1 and TRBJ2-7; TRBD1, the table's D call, lacks a check against the DNA. TRBV23-1 is designated an ORF whose function remains uncertain. Counting both end residues, the CDR3 totals 11 amino acids. The CDR3 reads CASSQSAFKGL.

Ten or more counts support this clonotype. The chain combines TRBV5-1 with TRBJ1-1; D might be TRBD1 (5 bases). CDR3 length equals 14 residues. Between the trimmed V and J ends, which lost 2 bases and 2 bases, there was a span of 10 bases. Germline lookup yields CDR1 SGHRS and CDR2 YFSETQ. The CDR3 here is CASSFGGLNTEAFF. The CDR3 DNA sequence: TGCGCCAGCAGCTTTGGGGGTCTAAACACTGAAGCTTTCTTT.

In this sample, this clonotype turned up many times. V gene TRBV5-1 combines with J gene TRBJ1-2; 8 nucleotides agree with TRBD1. Germline CDR1 and CDR2: SGHRS and YFSETQ. This CDR3 region has 15 residues. The J segment lost 7 bases and the V segment lost 4 bases, leaving 12 bases of the junction unmatched. The CDR3 is CASSPRPGGVSGYTF. DNA for the CDR3: TGCGCCAGCAGCCCTCGTCCAGGGGGCGTCTCTGGCTACACCTTC.

There are a few counts of this clonotype. This chain links TRBV20-1 with TRBJ2-2; 9 nucleotides align to TRBD1. There are 15 residues in the CDR3. Germline V CDR1 and CDR2: DFQATT, SNEGSKA (reference sequence). The junction had 9 bases not matched to a gene; V was cut back by 5 bases and J by 5 bases. The CDR3 spells CSAPRTGALTGELFF. In DNA form, the CDR3 reads TGCAGTGCTCCAAGGACAGGGGCGCTAACCGGGGAGCTGTTTTTT.

This clonotype was detected many times. The chain employs TRBV5-1 and TRBJ2-5; TRBD2 agrees at 7 bases. Trimming removed 4 bases from V and 1 base from J; junction bases left unmatched: 13. The CDR3 runs to 17 residues. Germline loops: CDR1 SGHRS, CDR2 YFSETQ. The DNA for the CDR3 is TGCGCCAGCAGCCGAACTTTAGCGGGCCCTCCCCAAGAGACCCAGTACTTC. It translates to CASSRTLAGPPQETQYF.

This clonotype was observed many times. This CDR3 is CASSPTSGSSYEQYF. CDR3 DNA: TGTGCCAGCAGTCCCACTAGCGGGTCCTCCTACGAGCAGTACTTC. V usage is TRBV28 and J usage is TRBJ2-7; 9 bases are a match to TRBD2. The V gene end was trimmed by 5 bases and the J gene end by 0 bases; junction bases not matched to a gene: 5. CDR3 length: 15 amino acids. Germline CDR1 MDHEN, CDR2 SYDVKM.

This clonotype was seen repeatedly, ten times or more. The J gene is TRBJ1-2, the V gene TRBV5-1; no firm D call. The CDR3 has 16 residues. The germline V gene has CDR1 SGHRS and CDR2 YFSETQ. V shed 0 bases and J shed 4 bases, with 16 bases lying between them. This CDR3 reads CASSLGESASSYGYTF. The CDR3 DNA sequence: TGCGCCAGCAGCTTGGGAGAATCGGCCTCTAGCTATGGCTACACCTTC.

This clonotype was seen at least ten times. The chain has TRBV7-2 and TRBJ1-1; D uncertain. The germline CDR1 and CDR2 sequences are SGHTA and FQGNSA. This CDR3 contains 14 residues. Trimming pared 3 bases from V and 2 bases from J, leaving 10 bases between. CDR3 sequence reads: CASSFSAGNTEAFF. The CDR3 DNA reads as TGTGCCAGCAGCTTTAGTGCGGGTAACACTGAAGCTTTCTTT.

At least ten counts were recorded for this clonotype. The chain employs TRBV10-3 and TRBJ2-1; D remains unclear. The CDR3 consists of 11 residues. The V and J ends lost 5 bases and 7 bases respectively, with 6 bases between them. Germline CDR1 is ENHRY and CDR2 is SYGVKD. CDR3 sequence: CAISTVNEQFF. The DNA for the CDR3 is TGTGCCATCAGTACGGTGAATGAGCAGTTCTTC.

This clonotype was counted only a few times. The chain recombines TRBV20-1 with TRBJ2-2; D possibly corresponds to TRBD1 (5 bases). This CDR3 region has 13 residues. Trimming stripped 5 bases from V and 5 bases from J, with 12 bases between. Germline V gives CDR1 DFQATT, CDR2 SNEGSKA (reference sequence). The CDR3 bases are TGCAGTGCTGGTGGGGCAAGGACCGGGGAGCTGTTTTTT. Its protein is CSAGGARTGELFF.

This clonotype was observed a few times. This sequence joins TRBV20-1 and TRBJ2-5; D call uncertain. Germline loops: CDR1 DFQATT, CDR2 SNEGSKA (reference sequence). Deletions cut 2 bases from V and 7 bases from J, with 11 bases between. CDR3 size: 12 residues. CDR3 residues: CSARSDPGTQYF. In nucleotides, the CDR3 is TGCAGTGCTAGAAGTGACCCTGGGACCCAGTACTTC.

This clonotype was detected a few times. The rearrangement uses TRBV20-1 and TRBJ2-7; possible D gene TRBD1, 5 bases. Trimming cost V 0 bases and J 5 bases, with 11 bases left between them. The CDR3 totals 13 residues. CDR1 and CDR2 from the germline V gene are DFQATT and SNEGSKA (reference sequence). CDR3 region: CSAREQTENEQYF. For the CDR3, the DNA is TGCAGTGCTAGAGAACAGACAGAGAACGAGCAGTACTTC.

The V gene is TRBV20-1, the J gene TRBJ2-7, with TRBD1 matching over 7 bases. The length of the CDR3 is 14 residues. J lost 6 bases, V lost 5 bases, and 13 bases had no gene match. The germline CDR1 and CDR2 sequences are DFQATT and SNEGSKA (reference sequence). CDR3: CSAALTGRWAEQYF. The CDR3 DNA reads as TGCAGTGCTGCCCTGACAGGGCGCTGGGCCGAGCAGTACTTC.

In its sample, this clonotype was seen many times. The rearrangement uses TRBV15 and TRBJ1-1; D unresolved. The V gene lost 1 base and the J gene lost 4 bases, with 16 bases spanning the gap. CDR3 length: 16 amino acids. Germline CDR1 is LNHNV and CDR2 is YYDKDF (reference sequence). Here the CDR3 DNA reads TGTGCCACCAGCAGAGGGTACGGCCGAAAGGGCACTGAAGCTTTCTTT. Its protein is CATSRGYGRKGTEAFF.

The chain joins TRBV7-2 to TRBJ2-5, with D possibly matching TRBD2 (6 bases). This CDR3 has 16 residues. Trimming stripped 5 bases from V and 7 bases from J, with 23 bases between. The germline CDR1 and CDR2 sequences are SGHTA and FQGNSA. CDR3 protein: CASSPGGSWTKGTQYF. The CDR3 bases are TGTGCCAGCAGCCCCGGAGGGTCGTGGACCAAGGGGACCCAGTACTTC.

The sample holds many counts of this clonotype. V gene TRBV7-2 combines with J gene TRBJ2-7; D uncertain. The CDR3 totals 12 residues. The V gene lost 6 bases and the J gene lost 9 bases, with 15 bases spanning the gap. CDR1 is SGHTA and CDR2 is FQGNSA in the germline V gene. The CDR3 loop reads CASSPTGKRQYF. CDR3 DNA: TGTGCCAGCAGTCCGACCGGCAAAAGGCAGTACTTC.

The rearrangement uses TRBV7-8 and TRBJ2-3, with TRBD2 identical over 11 bases. The length of the CDR3 is 16 residues. The V gene's germline CDR1 is SGHVS and CDR2 FQNEAQ. Trimming at V came to 5 bases and at J to 0 bases, leaving 4 bases not matched to a gene. The CDR3 sequence is CASSLWTSGSTDTQYF. CDR3 bases: TGTGCCAGCAGCCTCTGGACTAGCGGGAGCACAGATACGCAGTATTTT.

V gene TRBV4-2 combines with J gene TRBJ2-2; a weak D match, TRBD1 (5 bases). This CDR3 region has 16 residues. Germline CDR1 reads LGHNA; CDR2 reads YNFKEQ. Trimming shortened V by 5 bases and J by 0 bases, and 13 bases separated the two germline ends. CDR3 DNA sequence: TGTGCCAGCAGCGGAAGGGGTTCCGCGAACACCGGGGAGCTGTTTTTT. Translated: CASSGRGSANTGELFF.

Only a few counts were recorded for this clonotype. The genes are TRBV2 and TRBJ2-1, with D unresolved. Germline loops: CDR1 SNHLY, CDR2 FYNNEI. This CDR3 region has 10 residues. Trimming took 7 bases from V and 11 from J, leaving 9 bases between them. Here the CDR3 reads CASTKQQQFF. Written as DNA, the CDR3 is TGTGCCAGCACCAAACAGCAGCAGTTCTTC.

The V and J genes are TRBV7-2 and TRBJ2-7; tentatively, D is TRBD1 (6 bases). The CDR3 is made up of 16 amino acids. Trimming shortened V by 1 base and J by 0 bases, and 13 bases separated the two germline ends. Per germline, CDR1 SGHTA and CDR2 FQGNSA. The CDR3 here is CASSLVTGQSSYEQYF. Written as DNA, the CDR3 is TGTGCCAGCAGCTTAGTAACTGGACAGAGCTCCTACGAGCAGTACTTC.

The sample holds a few counts of this clonotype. The chain combines TRBV6-5 with TRBJ2-1, with 9 bases lining up with TRBD1. Per germline, CDR1 MNHEY and CDR2 SVGAGI. V lost 0 bases, J lost 10 bases, and 16 bases stayed unmatched. The CDR3 consists of 18 residues. CDR3 protein: CASSYSWPGTGLQEEQFF. As DNA, the CDR3 is TGTGCCAGCAGTTACTCATGGCCCGGGACAGGGCTCCAAGAGGAGCAGTTCTTC.

Remarks on this clonotype: At one end the junction does not follow the germline gene, possibly because of a read error. In nucleotides, the CDR3 is TGCGCCAGCACCTTGGGGGGGACAGGGGGCCACGAGCAGTACTTC. It translates to CASTLGGTGGHEQYF. This chain joins TRBV5-1 and TRBJ2-7, with 12 bases that match TRBD1. Germline V gene lookup returns CDR1 SGHRS and CDR2 YFSETQ. The CDR3 has 15 amino acids.

The J gene is TRBJ2-2, the V gene TRBV27; 10 bases line up with TRBD1. With 3 bases clipped from V and 6 bases from J, the junction kept 4 bases outside the gene matches. In germline, CDR1 is MNHEY, CDR2 SMNVEV (reference sequence). The CDR3 consists of 15 residues. This CDR3 is CASSFRTGGPGELFF. For the CDR3, the DNA is TGTGCCAGCAGTTTCAGGACAGGGGGACCCGGGGAGCTGTTTTTT.

The J gene is TRBJ2-7, the V gene TRBV5-4; 7 nucleotides line up with TRBD1. With 4 bases clipped from V and 6 bases from J, the junction kept 10 bases outside the gene matches. The CDR3 contains 14 residues. Germline assignment: CDR1 SGHNT and CDR2 YYREEE (reference sequence). The CDR3 is CASSLTGLKGEQYF. DNA for the CDR3: TGTGCCAGCAGCCTGACAGGGTTGAAGGGCGAGCAGTACTTC.

This clonotype was seen many times. This chain links TRBV20-1 with TRBJ2-1, with 8 bases lining up with TRBD2. In germline, CDR1 is DFQATT, CDR2 SNEGSKA (reference sequence). The CDR3 length is 17 residues. Losses at the gene ends were 2 bases for V and 10 bases for J; bases not matched to a gene: 19. DNA for the CDR3: TGCAGTGCTAGACTCCCTGCGGTAGCGGGAAAGTTACGAGAGCAGTTCTTC. As protein: CSARLPAVAGKLREQFF.

This clonotype has more than one count but fewer than ten. The chain has TRBV3-1 and TRBJ2-2, with 9 bases matching TRBD2. There are 16 residues in the CDR3. V lost 4 bases, J lost 4 bases, and 7 bases stayed unmatched. The germline V gene encodes CDR1 LGHDT and CDR2 YNNKEL (reference sequence). CDR3 in amino acids: CASSLPSGARTGELFF. The CDR3 coding sequence is TGTGCCAGCAGCCTACCTAGCGGGGCACGCACCGGGGAGCTGTTTTTT.

This chain uses TRBV5-6 with TRBJ2-7, with 7 nucleotides matching TRBD2. J lost 2 bases, V lost 2 bases, and 7 bases had no gene match. Germline-derived CDR1 and CDR2 are SGHDT and YYEEEE. This CDR3 has 15 amino acids. The CDR3 is CASSLTGTTAYEQYF. The CDR3 bases are TGTGCCAGCAGCTTAACCGGGACTACGGCCTACGAGCAGTACTTC.